This T cell receptor beta chain was obtained from a study of vaccination and CD4 T cells after COVID-19. Treatment specified: approximately nine-day PBMC culture with coronavirus spike peptide pools or control peptides (ViraFEST assay). The Oncomine TCR Beta short-read assay sequenced DNA from cultured CD4+ T cells. TCRdb itself ran the PCR reads through MiXCR, one entry per CDR3 protein. The data contain about 18,000 distinct CDR3 sequences, about three fifths of them seen just once; the ten biggest clones take up 5.5% to 8.5%. Trimming removed 7 bases from V and 5 bases from J; junction bases left unmatched: 9. Germline V lookup: CDR1 MNHNS, CDR2 SASEGT. The CDR3 contains 15 residues. Note on this clonotype: The antigen is undetermined.

The input for sequencing was CD4+ T cells from blood, cultured in vitro, taken before SARS-CoV-2 vaccination. This clonotype originated in a human donor who had recovered from COVID-19. The chain employs TRBV6-1 and TRBJ2-3, with 10 bases fitting TRBD2. CDR3 nucleotide sequence: TGTGCCAGCACCCAAGGGGGACTAGCGAGAGATACGCAGTATTTT. It encodes CASTQGGLARDTQYF.